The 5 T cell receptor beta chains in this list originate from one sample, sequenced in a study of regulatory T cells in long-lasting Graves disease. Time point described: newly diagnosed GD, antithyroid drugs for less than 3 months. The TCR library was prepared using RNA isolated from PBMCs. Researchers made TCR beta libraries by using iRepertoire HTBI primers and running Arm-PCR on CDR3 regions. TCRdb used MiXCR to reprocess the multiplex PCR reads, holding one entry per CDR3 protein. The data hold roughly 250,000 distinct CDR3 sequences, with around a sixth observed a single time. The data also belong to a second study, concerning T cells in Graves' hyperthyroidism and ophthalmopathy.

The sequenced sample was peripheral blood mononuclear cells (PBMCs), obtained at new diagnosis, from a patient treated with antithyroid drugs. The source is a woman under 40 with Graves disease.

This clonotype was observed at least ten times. The CDR3 DNA sequence: TGCGCCAGCAGCCGTGACAGGGTAAACACCATATATTTT. It specifies CASSRDRVNTIYF. The rearrangement joins TRBV4-1 to TRBJ1-3; TRBD1 matches at 7 bases. The germline V gene has CDR1 MGHRA and CDR2 YSYEKL. V was pared by 4 bases and J by 6 bases, with 3 bases of the junction left unmatched. CDR3 length: 13 residues.

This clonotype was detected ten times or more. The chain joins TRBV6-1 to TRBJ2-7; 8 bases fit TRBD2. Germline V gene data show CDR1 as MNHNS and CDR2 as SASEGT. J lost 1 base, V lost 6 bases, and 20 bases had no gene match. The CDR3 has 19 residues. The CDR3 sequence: CASSALRDRRLAGSYEQYF. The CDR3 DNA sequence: TGTGCCAGCAGCGCCCTACGGGACCGACGGTTAGCGGGATCCTACGAGCAGTACTTC.

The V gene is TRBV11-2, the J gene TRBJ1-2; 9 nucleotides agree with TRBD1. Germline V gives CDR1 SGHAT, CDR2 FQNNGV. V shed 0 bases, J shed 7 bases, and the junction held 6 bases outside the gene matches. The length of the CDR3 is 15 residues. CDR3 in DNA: TGTGCCAGCAGCTTAGACCGGGACAGGGAGGGTGGCTACACCTTC. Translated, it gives CASSLDRDREGGYTF.

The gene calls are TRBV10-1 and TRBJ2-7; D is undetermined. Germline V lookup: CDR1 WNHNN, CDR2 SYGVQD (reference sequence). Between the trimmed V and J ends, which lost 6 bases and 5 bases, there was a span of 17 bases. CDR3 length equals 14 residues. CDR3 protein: CASSLGPERDEQYF. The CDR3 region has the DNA TGCGCCAGCAGCCTCGGACCGGAACGGGACGAGCAGTACTTC.

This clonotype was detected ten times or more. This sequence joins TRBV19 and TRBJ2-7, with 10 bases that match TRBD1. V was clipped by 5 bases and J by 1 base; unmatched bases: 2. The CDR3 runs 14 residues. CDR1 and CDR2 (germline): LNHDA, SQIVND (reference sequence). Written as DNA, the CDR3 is TGTGCCAGTAGTGCGGGACAGGGGTCCTACGAGCAGTACTTC. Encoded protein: CASSAGQGSYEQYF. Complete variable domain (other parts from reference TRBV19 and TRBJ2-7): DGGITQSPKYLFRKEGQNVTLSCEQNLNHDAMYWYRQDPGQGLRLIYYSQIVNDFQKGDIAEGYSVSREKKESFPLTVTSAQKNPTAFYLCASSAGQGSYEQYFGPGTRLTVT.